The rows below give T cell receptor beta chains drawn from one sample of a study of early T cells in non-severe SARS-CoV-2 infection. TCRdb reanalysed the 5' RACE reads using MiXCR and keeps one entry per CDR3 protein. The sample contains tens of thousands of distinct CDR3 sequences, over 10% of which appear only once. The sequencing input was whole blood. These receptors all stem from an adult who was a healthcare worker with PCR-confirmed SARS-CoV-2 infection or an uninfected control (not recorded which). CDR3s include the opening cysteine and the closing phenylalanine or tryptophan. D genes are given only for firm matches. Rows give clone size only sometimes, using once, few, many, or a class for an expanded clone.

d_gene: .
abundance: .
v_gene: TRBV9
j_gene: TRBJ1-6
CDR3nt: TGTGCCAGCAGCCACAAAGGGGCCCTCCACTTT
CDR3aa: CASSHKGALHF

d_gene: .
abundance: .
v_gene: TRBV18
j_gene: TRBJ1-5
CDR3nt: TGTGCCAGCTCCCCAGTGAGAGATCCGCCCCAGCATTTT
CDR3aa: CASSPVRDPPQHF

d_gene: .
abundance: few
v_gene: TRBV6-5
j_gene: TRBJ1-1
CDR3nt: TGTGCCAGCAGTACAGGAGTTGAAGCTTTCTTT
CDR3aa: CASSTGVEAFF

d_gene: .
abundance: .
v_gene: TRBV5-1
j_gene: TRBJ2-1
CDR3nt: TGCGCCAGCAGCTTGGAGGCCCTCGGGTCCTACAATGAGCAGTTCTTC
CDR3aa: CASSLEALGSYNEQFF

d_gene: .
abundance: .
v_gene: TRBV7-6
j_gene: TRBJ2-7
CDR3nt: TGTGCCAGCAGCTTAACGGGAGTGGGGTACGAGCAGTACTTC
CDR3aa: CASSLTGVGYEQYF

d_gene: .
abundance: .
v_gene: TRBV10-2
j_gene: TRBJ2-2
CDR3nt: TGCGCCAGCAGTGAGTCTAGAATTCTGGGGGGGCTGTTTTTT
CDR3aa: CASSESRILGGLFF

d_gene: .
abundance: many
v_gene: TRBV7-9
j_gene: TRBJ1-4
CDR3nt: TGTGCCAGCAGCTTAGGAACGACACAGGACCAAGATTTT
CDR3aa: CASSLGTTQDQDF

d_gene: .
abundance: medium-sized
v_gene: TRBV6-2/TRBV6-3
j_gene: TRBJ2-3
CDR3nt: TGTGCCAGCAGTACACACCCGGGCATGGGAAAAGATACGCAGTATTTT
CDR3aa: CASSTHPGMGKDTQYF

d_gene: TRBD1
abundance: .
v_gene: TRBV15
j_gene: TRBJ2-1
CDR3nt: TGTGCCACCAGCAGGGCGGACAGGGTTAATGAGCAGTTCTTC
CDR3aa: CATSRADRVNEQFF

d_gene: TRBD2
abundance: .
v_gene: TRBV9
j_gene: TRBJ2-7
CDR3nt: TGTGCCAGCAGCGTTGCACTAGCGGGACTCCACGAGCAGTACTTC
CDR3aa: CASSVALAGLHEQYF

d_gene: .
abundance: few
v_gene: TRBV11-2
j_gene: TRBJ1-6
CDR3nt: TGTGCCAGCAGCTTAAACCGCCAACAGGGCTCCCTCCACTTT
CDR3aa: CASSLNRQQGSLHF

d_gene: .
abundance: few
v_gene: TRBV6-5
j_gene: TRBJ2-7
CDR3nt: TGTGCCAGCAGTCCAGCAGGGAGCCACGAGCAGTACTTC
CDR3aa: CASSPAGSHEQYF

d_gene: TRBD1
abundance: many
v_gene: TRBV29-1
j_gene: TRBJ2-1
CDR3nt: TGCAGCGCTCTCCGGGACAGGGACCCCTACAATGAGCAGTTCTTC
CDR3aa: CSALRDRDPYNEQFF

d_gene: TRBD2
abundance: .
v_gene: TRBV27
j_gene: TRBJ2-1
CDR3nt: TGTGCCAGTACCTCCTCCTCAGCGGGAGTAGGTGAGCAGTTCTTC
CDR3aa: CASTSSSAGVGEQFF

d_gene: TRBD1
abundance: .
v_gene: TRBV24-1
j_gene: TRBJ2-7
CDR3nt: TGTGCCACCAGTGACGCTGGGACAGGGCACGAGCAGTACTTC
CDR3aa: CATSDAGTGHEQYF

d_gene: TRBD1
abundance: .
v_gene: TRBV29-1
j_gene: TRBJ1-4
CDR3nt: TGCAGCGTATCCGGGACAGGTGGCACTAATGAAAAACTGTTTTTT
CDR3aa: CSVSGTGGTNEKLFF

d_gene: .
abundance: .
v_gene: TRBV15
j_gene: TRBJ2-5
CDR3nt: TGTGCCACCAGCAGAGATTGGTGGGCCGCAGGGGATTCGGAGACCCAGTACTTC
CDR3aa: CATSRDWWAAGDSETQYF

d_gene: .
abundance: .
v_gene: TRBV5-6
j_gene: TRBJ1-3
CDR3nt: TGTGCCAGCAGTGCGTACTCTGGAAACACCATATATTTT
CDR3aa: CASSAYSGNTIYF

d_gene: .
abundance: .
v_gene: TRBV7-2
j_gene: TRBJ2-7
CDR3nt: TGTGCCAGCAGCTTAGAGGACGGGTACGAGCAGTACTTC
CDR3aa: CASSLEDGYEQYF

d_gene: TRBD1
abundance: few
v_gene: TRBV7-2
j_gene: TRBJ2-2
CDR3nt: TGTGCCACCCACAGGGGGCACACCGGGGAGCTGTTTTTT
CDR3aa: CATHRGHTGELFF

d_gene: .
abundance: many
v_gene: TRBV5-5
j_gene: TRBJ1-1
CDR3nt: TGTGCCAGCAGCTCTAGGGGGTCTATGAACACTGAAGCTTTCTTT
CDR3aa: CASSSRGSMNTEAFF

d_gene: .
abundance: .
v_gene: TRBV6-1
j_gene: TRBJ2-3
CDR3nt: TGTGCCAGCAGCTTCACCGGGACATTCCCCACAGATACGCAGTATTTT
CDR3aa: CASSFTGTFPTDTQYF

d_gene: .
abundance: .
v_gene: TRBV12-3/TRBV12-4
j_gene: TRBJ1-5
CDR3nt: TGTGCCAGCAGTTTATTCAACAGGGGCAATCAGCCCCAGCATTTT
CDR3aa: CASSLFNRGNQPQHF

d_gene: .
abundance: many
v_gene: TRBV7-2
j_gene: TRBJ2-1
CDR3nt: TGTGCCAGCAGCTTAGATACGGGAGTGGTGAGACCCTACAATGAGCAGTTCTTC
CDR3aa: CASSLDTGVVRPYNEQFF

d_gene: .
abundance: .
v_gene: TRBV7-2
j_gene: TRBJ2-2
CDR3nt: TGTGCCAGCAGGTGGGGCCCCGGACCGAACACCGGGGAGCTGTTTTTT
CDR3aa: CASRWGPGPNTGELFF

d_gene: .
abundance: few
v_gene: TRBV4-3
j_gene: TRBJ1-6
CDR3nt: TGCGCCAGCAGCCAGGGGGGAGGGAATTCACCCCTCCACTTT
CDR3aa: CASSQGGGNSPLHF

d_gene: TRBD1
abundance: few
v_gene: TRBV12-3/TRBV12-4
j_gene: TRBJ1-1
CDR3nt: TGTGCCAGCAGCCCCGGGACAGGGAACACTGAAGCTTTCTTT
CDR3aa: CASSPGTGNTEAFF

d_gene: TRBD2
abundance: few
v_gene: TRBV20-1
j_gene: TRBJ2-7
CDR3nt: TGCAGTGCTAGAGATCCCCGGGGCGAGAGGGGAGGGTACGAGCAGTACTTC
CDR3aa: CSARDPRGERGGYEQYF

d_gene: .
abundance: .
v_gene: TRBV19
j_gene: TRBJ2-1
CDR3nt: TGTGCCAGTAGTATTTGGTGGGACCTCTCCTACAATGAGCAGTTCTTC
CDR3aa: CASSIWWDLSYNEQFF

d_gene: TRBD2
abundance: many
v_gene: TRBV5-1
j_gene: TRBJ2-7
CDR3nt: TGCGCCAGCAGGGAGGACCTGGGGAGGGGATTCTCCTACGAGCAGTACTTC
CDR3aa: CASREDLGRGFSYEQYF

d_gene: .
abundance: .
v_gene: TRBV7-8
j_gene: TRBJ2-1
CDR3nt: TGTGCCAGCAGCGGAGGGGATGAGCAGTTCTTC
CDR3aa: CASSGGDEQFF

d_gene: .
abundance: few
v_gene: TRBV5-1
j_gene: TRBJ2-1
CDR3nt: TGCGCCAGCAGCTTGGCGTTAGTTGATGAGCAGTTCTTC
CDR3aa: CASSLALVDEQFF

d_gene: TRBD1
abundance: many
v_gene: TRBV6-6
j_gene: TRBJ2-7
CDR3nt: TGTGCCAGCAGTTACTTCCAAACAGGGACAGGGGTCTCCTACGAGCAGTACTTC
CDR3aa: CASSYFQTGTGVSYEQYF

d_gene: TRBD2
abundance: once
v_gene: TRBV20-1
j_gene: TRBJ2-3
CDR3nt: TGCAGTGCTAGGCGGGGGGGCACAGATACGCAGTATTTT
CDR3aa: CSARRGGTDTQYF

d_gene: TRBD2
abundance: many
v_gene: TRBV5-5
j_gene: TRBJ2-3
CDR3nt: TGTGCCAGCAGCTTGCCCCTAGCGGGAGGAGATACGCAGTATTTT
CDR3aa: CASSLPLAGGDTQYF